A selection of T cell receptor beta chains follows, all from one sample in a study of blood T cell repertoires in COVID-19. Sequenced by immunoSEQ multiplex PCR; TCRdb stores in-frame clones only, minus some. The sample shows a few hundred thousand clones, around 85% of them seen only once. Input material: PBMCs or T cells enriched from blood (not recorded which). These receptors all come from a middle-aged woman with acute COVID-19. CDR3s leave out the opening cysteine and the closing phenylalanine or tryptophan. The order of the fields is V gene, J gene, clone size, CDR3 protein. Clone size is stated in some rows and not others, as once, few, many or a class when expanded.

>TRBV28|TRBJ2-3|-
ASSIPGLAGGNTDTQY
>TRBV12-3/TRBV12-4|TRBJ1-5|few
ASSYQGGQPQH
>TRBV29-1|TRBJ1-3|few
SAVGNTIY
>TRBV30|TRBJ2-1|-
AWSMTSSPGNEQF
>TRBV28|TRBJ1-1|once
ASTRGGYGTEAF
>TRBV7-9|TRBJ2-5|few
ASRLSQGAGETQY
>TRBV7-2|TRBJ2-5|-
ASSLAGLKETQY
>TRBV7-9|TRBJ2-4|-
ASSLAGGNIQY
>TRBV28|TRBJ1-1|-
ASSPGQGWNTEAF
>TRBV24-1|TRBJ1-4|-
ATSDPGQGGEKLF
>TRBV11-3|TRBJ2-2|-
ASSPGTGGANTGELF
>TRBV28|TRBJ1-5|-
ASVRQGARGQPQH
>TRBV29-1|TRBJ2-7|-
SVGGVHEQY
>TRBV6-5|TRBJ2-3|-
ASRRGALTDTQY
>TRBV28|TRBJ2-2|-
ASSLWQGDTGELF
>TRBV18|TRBJ2-7|-
ASSPFDRGLTYEQY
>TRBV28|TRBJ2-7|-
ASSPIAGGTYEQY
>TRBV12-5|TRBJ1-1|-
ASGFGGNTEAF
>TRBV6-5|TRBJ2-3|-
ASRRSPGQDTQY
>TRBV5-1|TRBJ2-2|-
ASSFGTSGTGELF
>TRBV19|TRBJ1-4|-
ASSIRGVNEKLF
>TRBV9|TRBJ1-1|-
ASSAKGEPPVGAF
>TRBV11-3|TRBJ2-1|-
ASSLDGATSGRENEQF